These 5 T cell receptor beta chains originate from one sample sequenced in a study of CD8+ T cells in alopecia areata. As the sequencing template, cDNA was produced by extracting RNA and reverse transcribing it. Here immunoSEQ multiplex PCR was the method, and the copy in TCRdb shows in-frame clones only, minus some. The table has approximately 210,000 clones, 40% to 55% seen once. Stated treatment: oral pan-JAK inhibitor, 5-10 mg twice daily. The sample in question was CD4+ T cells sorted from blood, obtained at approximately week 36, from a patient treated with tofacitinib. These receptors came from a human donor with alopecia areata.

V usage is TRBV9 and J usage is TRBJ2-3; D uncertain. Germline values: CDR1 SGDLS, CDR2 YYNGEE. V lost 3 bases to trimming and J lost 5 bases, with 10 bases between them. The CDR3 runs 13 residues. The CDR3 loop is CASSARPRDTQYF. In DNA, the CDR3 is TGTGCCAGCAGCGCCAGACCCAGAGATACGCAGTATTTT.

Only a few counts were recorded for this clone. The CDR3 protein is CASSQDEASRKLFF. The DNA for the CDR3 is TGCGCCAGCAGCCAAGATGAAGCGTCAAGGAAACTGTTTTTT. V usage is TRBV4-3 and J usage is TRBJ1-4; D gene uncertain. The germline gives CDR1 LGHNA, CDR2 YSLEER. Trimming took off 0 bases at V and 11 bases at J, with 13 bases between the two ends. The CDR3 covers 14 residues.

This clone was picked up a small number of times. CDR3 in amino acids: CASSFDRGPDTQYF. Here the CDR3 DNA reads TGTGCCAGCAGCTTCGACAGGGGCCCAGATACGCAGTATTTT. The V gene is TRBV7-9, the J gene TRBJ2-3, with 8 nucleotides matching TRBD1. The CDR3 length is 14 residues. Germline V gives CDR1 SEHNR, CDR2 FQNEAQ (reference sequence). The trim removed 3 bases at V and 4 bases at J, leaving 3 bases unmatched. Filled out from reference TRBV7-9 and TRBJ2-3, the complete variable domain reads DTGVSQNPRHKITKRGQNVTFRCDPISEHNRLYWYRQTLGQGPEFLTYFQNEAQLEKSRLLSDRFSAERPKGSFSTLEIQRTEQGDSAMYLCASSFDRGPDTQYFGPGTRLTVL.

The chain is built from TRBV30 and TRBJ2-1; D is perhaps TRBD2 (6 bases). V lost 0 bases and J 7 bases, leaving 22 bases between the germline ends. CDR3 size: 17 residues. The germline gives CDR1 GTSNPN, CDR2 SVGIG (reference sequence). CDR3 nucleotide sequence: TGTGCCTGGAGTGTCCCTTGGGGCGGGGATAACCTGAATGAGCAGTTCTTC. The encoded protein is CAWSVPWGGDNLNEQFF.

As for this clone: This CDR3 is also generated by other DNA sequences in the sample. The chain links TRBV29-1 to TRBJ1-1, with no clear D. The CDR3 spans 13 residues. The V end was cut by 4 bases, the J end by 0 bases, with 9 bases between. Germline V gene lookup returns CDR1 SQVTM and CDR2 ANQGSEA. The CDR3 spells CSVAGRMNTEAFF. The CDR3, as DNA: TGCAGCGTTGCCGGAAGAATGAACACTGAAGCTTTCTTT.